This TCR beta chain was sequenced during a study of spatial heterogeneity in lung cancer. Individually, TCR cDNA molecules were each labelled with a unique molecular identifier. Using its own MiXCR run on the 5' RACE reads, TCRdb lists one record per CDR3 protein. The sample lists about 29,000 distinct CDR3 sequences; about 6.6% were seen once. As concerns this clonotype: Antigen specificity is unknown.

V was trimmed by 6 bases and J by 7 bases, leaving 22 bases between them. CDR3 length equals 16 residues. Study observations and caveats: Expanded intratumoral alpha and beta TCR counts tracked tumor mutation counts.

Time point: sample taken at primary tumor resection. This material consisted of lung tumor tissue, taken at surgery. The receptor's source is a male donor with early-stage non-small cell lung cancer. This chain uses TRBV12-3 or TRBV12-4 with TRBJ2-1; perhaps TRBD2 as D (6 bases). The DNA for the CDR3 is TGTGCCAGCAGCCTAGAGATGACGGGAGCGTTGAATGAGCAGTTCTTC. It is translated as CASSLEMTGALNEQFF.